This TCR beta chain is drawn from a study of shared clonotypes between healthy human individuals. Germline values: CDR1 SGHNT, CDR2 YYREEE (reference sequence). This CDR3 region has 13 residues. V was shortened by 6 bases and J by 3 bases, with 10 bases between the two germline ends. In the case of this clone: Antigen specificity is unknown.

Clones were read by immunoSEQ multiplex PCR, and TCRdb kept only the in-frame ones, dropping some. The sample yields 600,000 to 700,000 clones, roughly 72% seen once. Whole-study findings and limits: It was observed that roughly 5.1% of naive CD4 clonotypes were shared across a handful of donors. The rarefaction results pointed to incomplete sorted-subset sequencing despite large depth. Non-shared clonotypes displayed generation probabilities falling below those of clonotypes present in all four donors.

This sequence originates from a woman in her twenties or thirties in good health. The rearrangement uses TRBV5-4 and TRBJ2-4, with TRBD1 as a possible D gene (6 bases). Sequencing was performed on memory CD4+ T cells sorted from blood. Sample subset: CD45RA-negative fraction. This chain's CDR3 is CASKGQGKNIQYF. The CDR3 region has the DNA TGTGCCAGCAAGGGACAAGGCAAAAACATTCAGTACTTC.